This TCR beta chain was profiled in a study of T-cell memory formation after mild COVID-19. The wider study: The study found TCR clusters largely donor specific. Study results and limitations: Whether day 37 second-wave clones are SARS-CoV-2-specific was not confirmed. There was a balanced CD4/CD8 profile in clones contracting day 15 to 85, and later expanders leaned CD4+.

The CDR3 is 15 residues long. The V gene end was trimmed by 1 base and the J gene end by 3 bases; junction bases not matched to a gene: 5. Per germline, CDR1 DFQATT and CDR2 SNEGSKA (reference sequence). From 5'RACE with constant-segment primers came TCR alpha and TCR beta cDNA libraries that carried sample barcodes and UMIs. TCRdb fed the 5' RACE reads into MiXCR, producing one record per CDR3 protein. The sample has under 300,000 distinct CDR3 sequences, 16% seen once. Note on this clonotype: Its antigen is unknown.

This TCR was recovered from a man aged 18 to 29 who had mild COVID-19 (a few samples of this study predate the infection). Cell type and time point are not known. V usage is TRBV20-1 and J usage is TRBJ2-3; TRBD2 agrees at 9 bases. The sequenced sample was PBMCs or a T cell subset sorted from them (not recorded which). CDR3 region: CSARVGSGGTDTQYF. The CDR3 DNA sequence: TGCAGTGCTAGAGTTGGTAGCGGGGGAACAGATACGCAGTATTTT.